This is a list of T cell receptor beta chains from one sample in a study of cytomegalovirus exposure and HLA in healthy donors. The table came from immunoSEQ multiplex PCR; TCRdb's copy has only in-frame clones and leaves some out. In the table there are more than 100,000 clones, approximately 75% of which are singletons. The sequenced sample consisted of PBMCs. These receptor sequences come from a man between 50 and 59 years old in good health and CMV-seropositive. Both conserved end residues are part of each CDR3. The order of the fields is D gene, V gene, CDR3 protein. D genes are given only for firm matches.

NA TRBV19 CASDSVGGSGANVLTF
NA TRBV6-1 CASSARQMNTEAFF
NA TRBV7-2 CASSLVKAGIQYF
NA TRBV7-9 CASTLERAGANVLTF
TRBD1 TRBV9 CASSVGTGGADTQYF
NA TRBV27 CASSLIPYNSPLHF
NA TRBV19 CASSINRDRNQPQHF
TRBD2 TRBV11-2 CASSLGSGTLSAQYF
TRBD1 TRBV6-5 CASSYRRGQNEQYF
NA TRBV6-5 CASRSTGFQETQYF
NA TRBV11-3 CASSFPPPGSEAFF
NA TRBV5-6 CASSLGQTYGELFF
NA TRBV20-1 CSAREAGPPLF
NA TRBV29-1 CSVGSPASNYGYTF
TRBD1 TRBV5-1 CASSLTGVGNTEAFF
NA TRBV6-5 CASSYKADTYGYTF
NA TRBV9 CASSVSKADSGGRNEQFF
NA TRBV28 CASGPQGFIRGYTF
NA TRBV7-3 CASALNPPAGEQFF
NA TRBV12-5 CASGFPQTEAFF
NA TRBV5-1 CASSLVRSRVRLRVGYGYTF
NA TRBV10-1 CASSGVGIPTGELFF
TRBD2 TRBV2 CASITTAGGTDTQYF
TRBD1 TRBV9 CASSAGQGQWYEQYF
TRBD1 TRBV5-1 CASSGFAGQGPMNTEAFF
TRBD2 TRBV7-9 CASSVAGTTYYEQYF
TRBD1 TRBV29-1 CSVDPGTGAAGYTF
TRBD1 TRBV27 CASSSRGQGNGNIQYF
TRBD2 TRBV18 CASSGLEAGELFF
NA TRBV6-6 CASSAPGHSTEAFF
NA TRBV15 CATSRASGANVLTF
NA TRBV10-2 CASRDLGQPNTEAFF
NA TRBV5-1 CASSLGAGYGYTF
TRBD1 TRBV7-7 CASSWGQGERDGYTF
NA TRBV14 CASSIRQVMNTEAFF
NA TRBV5-4 CASSPRLGTGELFF
NA TRBV5-1 CASSLTVATNEKLFF
NA TRBV18 CASSRSAGGGAGNEQFF
NA TRBV27 CASSLTGSGNTIYF
TRBD2 TRBV7-9 CASSLLGGGLTDTQYF
NA TRBV10-3 CAISGLGGSQNTEAFF
NA TRBV5-6 CASSLYAPAGGSSYEQYF
TRBD1 TRBV18 CASSQRTGQPQHF
TRBD2 TRBV18 CASSPPTSYSGADTQYF
TRBD1 TRBV7-2 CASSPGPGGSPLHF
NA TRBV9 CASSPREGGYTF
TRBD1 TRBV15 CATSRSLTGTAGANVLTF
NA TRBV5-1 CASRPTGRENTEAFF
TRBD1 TRBV7-9 CASSLGQSAAYGYTF
TRBD1 TRBV7-9 CASSLGGVGQGGPEQYF
TRBD1 TRBV5-4 CASSAGTGWTGELFF
NA TRBV5-1 CASSLQAGKNTGELFF
NA TRBV9 CASSVEVGGTEAFF